This entry features one T cell receptor beta chain sequence. As processed by the authors: Estimated nucleated cell counts came from reference gene primer amplification. The assay was immunoSEQ multiplex PCR, and TCRdb's table has in-frame clones only and misses some. V and J calls and clone size are those listed in that table; D and trimming were worked out from the DNA. The profile shows 200,000 to 300,000 clones, roughly 82% of them singletons. This entry belongs to a study of blood T cell repertoires in COVID-19. In the study overall: Acute and convalescent COVID-19 samples came from the United States, Italy and Spain. T cells, B-cell-depleted T cells, or PBMCs provided the cDNA or gDNA that served as material.

The V gene end was trimmed by 4 bases and the J gene end by 1 base; junction bases not matched to a gene: 8. The CDR3 spans 16 residues. CDR1 SGHTA and CDR2 FQGNSA come from the germline V gene. This sequence originates from a woman in her seventies with acute or convalescent COVID-19. Source material: peripheral blood. The chain uses TRBV7-2 and TRBJ2-7, with 9 bases lining up with TRBD2. In DNA form, the CDR3 reads TGTGCCAGCAGCTGGACCGGAGCGGGGGGTTCCTACGAGCAGTACTTC. The encoded protein is CASSWTGAGGSYEQYF.